The entry below describes one TCR beta chain. No antigen is known for it. No qualities accompany the bases; no much larger clone lies one base away. Healthy HIV-negative adults with no recently reported acute infections or vaccinations were included as donors. Only Caucasian adults living in Nashville, Tennessee, USA were represented among the donors. CD4+ T cells were enriched through magnetic negative selection, after which naive cells were positively selected on CD45RA and the remaining negative fraction served as the memory subset. After blood collection by leukapheresis, PBMCs were isolated using Ficoll-Histopaque density gradient centrifugation and then cryopreserved in the vapor phase of liquid nitrogen. Analytical flow cytometry was used to check the purity and quantity of each magnetically sorted T cell population. Genomic DNA was isolated from every sorted fraction and measured by UV absorbance on a Nanodrop 2000c.

TCR CDR3 regions were amplified from genomic DNA by multiplex PCR using the deep immunoSEQ assay. Genomic DNA extracted from each cell subset was distributed evenly over all wells of several immunoSEQ 96-well plates, and each plate served as one replicate. For sorted subsets, 150 to 200 ng genomic DNA, equal to tens of thousands of T cell genomes, was loaded into each replicate PCR. The purified libraries were quantified using a Qubit 3.0 fluorometer, sized with a Bioanalyzer 2100, and then quantified again using the KAPA Library Quantification kit. A separate single-read 150-cycle Illumina NextSeq 550 flow cell was used to sequence each immunoSEQ 96-well plate. Under the source paper's analysis protocol: The immunoSEQ output contained only junctional sequences without quality scores, so filtering could not match that applied to full-length reads. Sequences were annotated with PyIR, a Python wrapper for IgBLAST v1.9, and V/J genes and CDR3 were assigned using IMGT germline references. Reads were filtered out if the reads had weak V/J assignments (E-value above 1e-6), no CDR3, stop codons, out-of-frame junctions, or ambiguous translated residues. V3J clonotypes were defined by identical inferred V gene, J gene, and CDR3 amino acid sequence. The percentage overlap between two repertoires was calculated by dividing the number of shared unique clonotypes by the size of the smaller repertoire. RTK rarefaction, the Chao1 estimator, and Recon v2.1 estimates of unobserved clonotypes were used to assess repertoire richness. Generation probabilities were computed with OLGA for all TCRbeta clonotypes obtained by the gDNA method from several donors. What TCRdb holds here is the immuneACCESS table cut down to in-frame rearrangements. Part of the clones is not present; checked against another copy, under half of the missing clones reflect an unresolved V gene, and the others are unexplained. V, J and clone size derive from that table, while D and trimming were established from the DNA sequence. In all, the sample holds some 1,400,000 clones, and around 97% of those were seen once. The top ten clonotypes cover roughly 1.2% of the sample.

The data are from a study of shared clonotypes between healthy human individuals (dated by TCRdb to 2018 to 2021). Regarding the complete study: Three men and a couple of women, aged 18 to 49 years, made up the cohort. Blood TCR repertoires of a handful of healthy adults were deeply sequenced to estimate repertoire size and the extent of clonotype sharing between individuals. Per donor, three plates each were used for CD4 naive and CD4 memory, two for CD8 naive, and one for CD8 memory. Between about 0.8 and 9 billion PBMCs per donor were obtained by leukapheresis. To increase sequencing depth and limit assay-specific biases, TCR repertoire library preparation and sequencing were carried out by different laboratories using diverse techniques. Study-wide findings and limitations: Sampling was restricted to blood, and TCR repertoires in tissue are likely to differ from TCR repertoires in blood. Pairwise subsampling led to the expectation that sequencing depth would affect the degree of clonotype sharing among donors. The genetic and exposure-history diversity represented was limited by the small number of donors. Clonotypes shared by all four sorted-subset donors showed higher generation probabilities than non-shared clonotypes. Incomplete sequencing was indicated by rarefaction of sorted-subset datasets, despite the large sequencing depth. Naive subsets generally had larger estimated clonotype richness than memory subsets did. About 5% of naive CD4, 3.5% of naive CD8, 2.3% of memory CD4, and 0.4% of memory CD8 clonotypes were shared across several donors.

The sequencing input was naive CD4+ T cells sorted from blood. The sample's cell subset or site, from its label and the paper: CD45RA+ positively selected. The TCR originated in a man younger than 45 in good health.

The CDR3 corresponds to CSVDPYAGAAIEAFF. The nucleotide sequence reads as follows: TGCAGCGTGGACCCATATGCAGGGGCTGCTATTGAAGCTTTCTTT. The chain is made from TRBV29-1 and TRBJ1-1, with TRBD1 as a weak D call on 6 bases. V and J lose 6 bases and 7 bases, and a span of 24 bases separates them. As encoded in the germline V gene, CDR1 is SQVTM while CDR2 is ANQGSEA. Taken from cysteine to phenylalanine, the CDR3 has 15 residues. Here the CDR3 DNA is all that survives: 45 bases in frame from base 1.